Below are 22 T cell receptor beta chains sequenced from a single sample in a study of T cells after yellow fever vaccination. TCRdb called the 5' RACE reads again in MiXCR, with one record for every CDR3 protein. Of around 350,000 distinct CDR3 sequences listed, 11% were seen once; the top ten hold around 20%. Specimen: PBMCs, collected on the day of the first yellow fever vaccination. These receptors were obtained from a man younger than 35 who received the YFV17D yellow fever vaccine.

This sequence joins TRBV20-1 and TRBJ2-7; D is perhaps TRBD1 (7 bases). Trimming took 4 bases from V and 6 from J, leaving 22 bases between them. The CDR3 consists of 15 residues. From germline, CDR1 is DFQATT and CDR2 SNEGSKA (reference sequence). The CDR3 DNA reads TGCAGTGCTATGGACGATCTAAGGGGGGACAGCGAGCAGTACGTC. Amino acid sequence: CSAMDDLRGDSEQYV.

The V and J genes are TRBV24-1 and TRBJ2-3; TRBD2 matches 9 bases. CDR3 length: 15 residues. The V segment lost 11 bases and the J segment 5 bases; nucleotides outside the gene matches: 13. The germline gives CDR1 KGHDR, CDR2 SFDVKD. DNA of the CDR3: TGTGCCATCGCTGGGGCGGGGGGGCCTGGAGATACGCAGTATTTT. This gives the protein CAIAGAGGPGDTQYF.

This clonotype was observed a few times. The gene calls are TRBV5-4 and TRBJ2-5, with D unclear. The V gene's germline CDR1 is SGHNT and CDR2 YYREEE (reference sequence). This CDR3 has 14 amino acids. Trimming pared 3 bases from V and 2 bases from J, leaving 11 bases between. CDR3 residues: CASSSVVGQETQYF. In DNA form, the CDR3 reads TGTGCCAGCAGCTCGGTCGTGGGGCAAGAGACCCAGTACTTC.

This clonotype has just a few counts. The gene calls are TRBV3-1 and TRBJ1-4; D gene ambiguous. This CDR3 spans 16 amino acids. V shed 3 bases and J shed 8 bases, with 19 bases lying between them. Looked up from germline, CDR1 is LGHDT and CDR2 is YNNKEL (reference sequence). The DNA for the CDR3 is TGTGCCAGCAGCCAGGAGCTTTCTTGGGAGGGAGAAAAACTGTTTTTT. The encoded protein is CASSQELSWEGEKLFF. Full variable domain (remainder filled in from reference TRBV3-1 and TRBJ1-4): DTAVSQTPKYLVTQMGNDKSIKCEQNLGHDTMYWYKQDSKKFLKIMFSYNNKELIINETVPNRFSPKSPDKAHLNLHINSLELGDSAVYFCASSQELSWEGEKLFFGSGTQLSVL.

The chain combines TRBV29-1 with TRBJ2-3; TRBD2 agrees at 7 bases. The CDR3 is 15 residues long. With V trimmed by 0 bases and J by 6 bases, 9 bases remained unmatched. The germline V gene has CDR1 SQVTM and CDR2 ANQGSEA. This CDR3 reads CSVEEVAGHLDTQYF. The CDR3 coding sequence is TGCAGCGTTGAAGAGGTAGCGGGCCACCTGGATACGCAGTATTTT.

V is TRBV9 and J is TRBJ1-1; D is unresolved. Deletions cut 0 bases from V and 5 bases from J, with 8 bases between. The CDR3 runs 13 residues. In germline, CDR1 is SGDLS, CDR2 YYNGEE. CDR3 in amino acids: CASSVGWQTEAFF. CDR3 DNA sequence: TGTGCCAGCAGCGTAGGTTGGCAGACTGAAGCTTTCTTT.

This clonotype has just a few counts. The chain has TRBV5-1 and TRBJ2-5; D is perhaps TRBD1 or TRBD2 (5 bases each). The germline V and J ends were trimmed by 4 bases and 5 bases, with 15 bases remaining between them. The V gene's germline CDR1 is SGHRS and CDR2 YFSETQ. The CDR3 runs to 14 residues. CDR3 in amino acids: CASSREGNLETQYF. DNA for the CDR3: TGCGCCAGCAGCCGTGAGGGGAACTTGGAGACCCAGTACTTC.

The V and J genes are TRBV18 and TRBJ1-3; 7 bases line up with TRBD1. With 3 bases clipped from V and 5 bases from J, the junction kept 4 bases outside the gene matches. Germline V gives CDR1 KGHSH, CDR2 LQKENI. The CDR3 runs 14 residues. The CDR3 region has the DNA TGTGCCAGCTCACCTGGGACAGCCCGAAACACCATATATTTT. It encodes CASSPGTARNTIYF. Using reference TRBV18 and TRBJ1-3 for the parts outside the CDR3, the full variable domain is NAGVMQNPRHLVRRRGQEARLRCSPMKGHSHVYWYRQLPEEGLKFMVYLQKENIIDESGMPKERFSAEFPKEGPSILRIQQVVRGDSAAYFCASSPGTARNTIYFGEGSWLTVV.

A few counts support this clonotype. V usage is TRBV10-3 and J usage is TRBJ1-2, with 11 bases aligning to TRBD1. The CDR3 runs 14 residues. Unmatched junction bases numbered 7, after V lost 8 bases and J lost 5 bases. The germline gives CDR1 ENHRY, CDR2 SYGVKD. The CDR3 coding sequence is TGTGCCATCTCCCGGGGACAGGGGGATTATGGCTACACCTTC. Translating gives CAISRGQGDYGYTF.

V and J are TRBV7-6 and TRBJ2-1, with a tentative D call TRBD2 (6 bases). The germline V and J ends were trimmed by 4 bases and 3 bases, with 13 bases remaining between them. CDR1 SGHVS and CDR2 FNYEAQ come from the germline V gene. The CDR3 is made up of 15 amino acids. The CDR3 coding sequence is TGTGCCAGCAGCTCAAGGGGAGGAAACTACAATGAGCAGTTCTTC. It is translated as CASSSRGGNYNEQFF. Full variable domain (rest looked up from reference TRBV7-6 and TRBJ2-1): GAGVSQSPRYKVTKRGQDVALRCDPISGHVSLYWYRQALGQGPEFLTYFNYEAQQDKSGLPNDRFSAERPEGSISTLTIQRTEQRDSAMYRCASSSRGGNYNEQFFGPGTRLTVL.

This clonotype was recorded at least ten times. V is TRBV20-1 and J is TRBJ1-2; D call uncertain. From germline, CDR1 is DFQATT and CDR2 SNEGSKA (reference sequence). The V and J ends lost 3 bases and 3 bases respectively, with 17 bases between them. The CDR3 length is 15 residues. In DNA form, the CDR3 reads TGCAGTGCTAGTCGCGGGCCTCCCGGAGACTATGGCTACACCTTC. Amino acid sequence: CSASRGPPGDYGYTF.

This chain connects TRBV12-3 or TRBV12-4 to TRBJ2-3; 7 bases match TRBD1. Trimming at V came to 7 bases and at J to 0 bases, leaving 7 bases not matched to a gene. This CDR3 comprises 15 residues. CDR3 sequence reads: CASNLHRGSTDTQYF. The CDR3 DNA reads as TGTGCCAGCAACCTTCACAGGGGAAGCACAGATACGCAGTATTTT.

The chain carries TRBV11-2 and TRBJ1-6; no clear D. There are 15 residues in the CDR3. Germline V lookup: CDR1 SGHAT, CDR2 FQNNGV. The germline V and J ends were trimmed by 2 bases and 0 bases, with 5 bases remaining between them. In DNA, the CDR3 is TGTGCCAGCAGCTTATGGTTCTCCTATAATTCACCCCTCCACTTT. Protein product: CASSLWFSYNSPLHF.

This clonotype was observed a few times. This chain connects TRBV6-1 to TRBJ1-2, with 8 bases matching TRBD1. V lost 4 bases and J lost 4; bases outside the gene matches: 8. Germline CDR1 is MNHNS and CDR2 is SASEGT. The CDR3 totals 15 residues. DNA of the CDR3: TGTGCCAGCAGTGCAAAGACAGGGGTAGGCTATGGCTACACCTTC. Protein sequence: CASSAKTGVGYGYTF.

The table lists this clonotype with a few counts. V gene TRBV7-2 combines with J gene TRBJ2-5, with TRBD1 matching over 8 bases. CDR3 length equals 12 residues. Germline CDR1 reads SGHTA; CDR2 reads FQGNSA. Trimming at V came to 5 bases and at J to 8 bases, leaving 4 bases not matched to a gene. CDR3 coding DNA: TGTGCCAGCAGCCTTGACAGGGGCACCCAGTACTTC. Translated: CASSLDRGTQYF. The full variable domain, in which reference TRBV7-2 and TRBJ2-5 provide the parts outside the CDR3, is GAGVSQSPSNKVTEKGKDVELRCDPISGHTALYWYRQSLGQGLEFLIYFQGNSAPDKSGLPSDRFSAERTGGSVSTLTIQRTQQEDSAVYLCASSLDRGTQYFGPGTRLLVL.

This clonotype was detected only a few times. This chain joins TRBV18 and TRBJ2-7; 8 bases line up with TRBD1. This CDR3 spans 14 amino acids. Germline CDR1 is KGHSH and CDR2 is LQKENI. With V trimmed by 4 bases and J by 3 bases, 5 bases remained unmatched. Here the CDR3 reads CASSRGTGDYEQYV. As DNA, the CDR3 is TGTGCCAGCTCACGCGGGACAGGAGACTACGAGCAGTACGTC.

The rearrangement links TRBV5-1 to TRBJ2-7; 8 bases align to TRBD2. The CDR3 totals 15 residues. J lost 1 base, V lost 4 bases, and 7 bases had no gene match. Germline lookup yields CDR1 SGHRS and CDR2 YFSETQ. The DNA for the CDR3 is TGCGCCAGCAGCCCGGCGGGGGGTTATTCCTACGAGCAGTACTTC. Residues: CASSPAGGYSYEQYF.

In this sample, this clonotype turned up many times. The rearrangement joins TRBV4-1 to TRBJ2-1; no reliable D call. The CDR3 runs 11 residues. Germline V gives CDR1 MGHRA, CDR2 YSYEKL. V dropped 1 base and J dropped 7 bases, with 2 bases sitting between them. The CDR3 sequence is CASSQGNEQFF. CDR3 coding DNA: TGCGCCAGCAGCCAAGGAAATGAGCAGTTCTTC.

This clonotype occurred a few times. The chain combines TRBV20-1 with TRBJ1-6; D might be TRBD1 (6 bases). The CDR3 extends over 14 amino acids. The germline V and J ends were trimmed by 0 bases and 5 bases, with 8 bases remaining between them. Germline V gene sequence: CDR1 DFQATT, CDR2 SNEGSKA (reference sequence). In DNA form, the CDR3 reads TGCAGTGCTAGAGATCCAGGGGATAATTCACCCCTCCACTTT. Protein: CSARDPGDNSPLHF.

This clonotype has a handful of counts. The rearrangement uses TRBV29-1 and TRBJ1-2; no clear D gene. The V and J ends lost 0 bases and 6 bases respectively, with 11 bases between them. Germline values: CDR1 SQVTM, CDR2 ANQGSEA. The CDR3 covers 13 residues. CDR3 sequence reads: CSVEDLLPDGYTF. As DNA, the CDR3 is TGCAGCGTTGAAGACCTCCTACCCGATGGCTACACCTTC.

The V call is TRBV19, the J call TRBJ2-6; maybe TRBD1 (6 bases). Germline CDR1 and CDR2: LNHDA and SQIVND (reference sequence). V was pared by 1 base and J by 4 bases, with 8 bases between. The CDR3 is 15 amino acids. CDR3 loop: CASSIAGTGANVLTF. DNA of the CDR3: TGTGCCAGTAGTATAGCCGGGACAGGGGCCAACGTCCTGACTTTC.

This sequence joins TRBV6-5 and TRBJ1-2; no reliable D call. Trimming shortened V by 0 bases and J by 1 base, and 6 bases separated the two germline ends. The germline gives CDR1 MNHEY, CDR2 SVGAGI. CDR3 length: 14 residues. This chain's CDR3 is CASSYSPLNYGYTF. CDR3 DNA: TGTGCCAGCAGTTACTCGCCGCTTAACTATGGCTACACCTTC.